This TCR beta chain was identified during a study of T cell responses to AZD1222 COVID-19 vaccine. Looking at the study overall: Combined were second doses at about 4 or about 12 weeks. Broader study findings: CD4 TCRs covered the whole spike, strongest at regions 160-218 and 743-854. Two AZD1222 doses significantly raised spike-specific TCR breadth and depth over controls. Repertoire sampling occurred only after the peak T cell response.

To note about this clone: Its antigen is unknown.

Germline V gene lookup returns CDR1 SEHNR and CDR2 FQNEAQ (reference sequence). CDR3 size: 12 residues. The junction had 1 base not matched to a gene; V was cut back by 5 bases and J by 4 bases. Clones were sequenced by immunoSEQ multiplex PCR, and TCRdb holds only the in-frame ones, with some missing. The sample carries around 180,000 clones, about 90% recorded once. The source of this sequence is an adult in good health. This rearrangement joins TRBV7-9 to TRBJ2-5; the match to TRBD1 covers 7 bases. This material consisted of peripheral blood, taken on day 0 of AZD1222 vaccination. The CDR3 loop is CASSRTGETQYF. Here the CDR3 DNA reads TGTGCCAGCAGCCGGACAGGAGAGACCCAGTACTTC.